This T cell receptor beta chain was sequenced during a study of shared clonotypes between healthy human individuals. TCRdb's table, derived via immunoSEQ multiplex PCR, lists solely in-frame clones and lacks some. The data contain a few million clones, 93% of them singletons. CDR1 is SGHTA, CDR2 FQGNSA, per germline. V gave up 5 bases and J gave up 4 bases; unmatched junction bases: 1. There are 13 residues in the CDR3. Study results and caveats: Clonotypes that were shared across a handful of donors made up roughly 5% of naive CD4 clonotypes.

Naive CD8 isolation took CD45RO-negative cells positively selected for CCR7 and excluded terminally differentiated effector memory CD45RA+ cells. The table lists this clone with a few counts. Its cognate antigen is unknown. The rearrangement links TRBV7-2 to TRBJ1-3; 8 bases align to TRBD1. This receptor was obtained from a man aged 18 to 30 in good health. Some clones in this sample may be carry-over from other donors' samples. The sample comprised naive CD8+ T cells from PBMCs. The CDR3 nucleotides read TGTGCCAGCAGCGGGGACAGGGGAAACACCATATATTTT. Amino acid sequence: CASSGDRGNTIYF. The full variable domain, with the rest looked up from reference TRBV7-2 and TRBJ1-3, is GAGVSQSPSNKVTEKGKDVELRCDPISGHTALYWYRQSLGQGLEFLIYFQGNSAPDKSGLPSDRFSAERTGGSVSTLTIQRTQQEDSAVYLCASSGDRGNTIYFGEGSWLTVV.